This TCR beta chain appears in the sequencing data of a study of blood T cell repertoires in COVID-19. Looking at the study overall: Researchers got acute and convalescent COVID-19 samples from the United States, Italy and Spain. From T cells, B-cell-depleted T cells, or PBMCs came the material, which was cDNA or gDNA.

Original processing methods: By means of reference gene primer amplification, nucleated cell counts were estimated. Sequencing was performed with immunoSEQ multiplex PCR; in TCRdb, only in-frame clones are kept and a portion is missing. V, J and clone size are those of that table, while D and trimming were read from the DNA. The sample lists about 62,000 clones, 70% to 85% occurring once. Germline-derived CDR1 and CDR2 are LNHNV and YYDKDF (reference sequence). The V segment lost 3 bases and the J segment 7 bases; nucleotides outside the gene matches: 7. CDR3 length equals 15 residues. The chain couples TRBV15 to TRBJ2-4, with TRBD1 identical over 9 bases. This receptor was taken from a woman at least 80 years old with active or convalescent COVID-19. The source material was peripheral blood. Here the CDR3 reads CATSSGDRVWNIQYF. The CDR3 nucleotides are TGTGCCACCAGCAGCGGGGACAGGGTGTGGAACATTCAGTACTTC.